Sequencing of this T cell receptor beta chain was carried out in a study of Graves' ophthalmopathy and Graves' hyperthyroidism. The wider study: Blood was drawn at initial diagnosis, before any treatment. Study observations and caveats: Most thyroid clonotypes expanded beyond 0.001 frequency were also found in blood.

Scientists amplified the TCR beta CDR3 regions from RNA transcripts. RT-PCR in the first round used HTBI primers; a second-round multiplex PCR followed. TCRdb re-called the multiplex PCR reads through MiXCR, storing one row per CDR3 protein. The profile covers some 350,000 distinct CDR3 sequences, with 17% appearing a single time and 2.4% taken by the ten largest. This clonotype has ten or more counts. Its antigen is not identified. The CDR3 is 14 amino acids. Trimming cost V 6 bases and J 5 bases; bases outside gene matches: 9. This sequence originates from an adult woman with stable Graves' hyperthyroidism. The chain joins TRBV12-3 or TRBV12-4 to TRBJ1-2; 7 positions match TRBD1. Source material: peripheral blood. CDR3 sequence reads: CASRTDRETYGYTF. The CDR3 region has the DNA TGTGCCAGCAGAACCGACAGGGAGACGTATGGCTACACCTTC.